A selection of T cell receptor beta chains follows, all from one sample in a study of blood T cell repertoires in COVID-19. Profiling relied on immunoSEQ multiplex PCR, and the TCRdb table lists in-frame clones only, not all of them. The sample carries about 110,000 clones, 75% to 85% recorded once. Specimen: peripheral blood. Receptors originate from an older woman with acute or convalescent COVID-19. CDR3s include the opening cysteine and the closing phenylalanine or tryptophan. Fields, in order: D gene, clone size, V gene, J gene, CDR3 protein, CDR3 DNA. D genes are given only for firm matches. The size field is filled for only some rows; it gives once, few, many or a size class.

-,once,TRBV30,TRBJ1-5,CAWSVGSSGGMQPQHF,TGTGCCTGGAGTGTAGGCTCATCGGGGGGCATGCAGCCCCAGCATTTT
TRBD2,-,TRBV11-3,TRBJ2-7,CASSLERLAGREQYF,TGTGCCAGCAGCTTAGAACGGCTAGCGGGAAGAGAGCAGTACTTC
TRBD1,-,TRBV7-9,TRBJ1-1,CASSLRQGITEAFF,TGTGCCAGCAGCCTCCGACAGGGAATCACTGAAGCTTTCTTT
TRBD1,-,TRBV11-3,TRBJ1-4,CASSSSQGAREKLFF,TGTGCCAGCAGCTCCTCACAGGGGGCGAGGGAAAAACTGTTTTTT
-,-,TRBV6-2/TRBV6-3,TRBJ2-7,CASGLGGYSYEQYF,TGTGCCAGCGGCCTAGGAGGATACTCCTACGAGCAGTACTTC
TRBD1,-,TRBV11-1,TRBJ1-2,CASSSIRTGARYGYTF,TGTGCCAGCAGCTCCATCAGGACAGGGGCTCGGTATGGCTACACCTTC
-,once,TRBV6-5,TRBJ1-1,CASSYSLAPGDTEAFF,TGTGCCAGCAGTTACTCGTTAGCCCCAGGGGACACTGAAGCTTTCTTT
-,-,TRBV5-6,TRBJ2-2,CASSLAGAGGLFF,TGTGCCAGCAGCTTGGCCGGCGCCGGGGGGCTGTTTTTT
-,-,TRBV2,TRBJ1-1,CASSESWAGGNTEAFF,TGTGCCAGCAGTGAATCTTGGGCGGGAGGAAACACTGAAGCTTTCTTT
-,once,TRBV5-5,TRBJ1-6,CASSLVGGGESSYNSPLHF,TGTGCCAGCAGCTTGGTGGGGGGGGGCGAGAGCTCCTATAATTCACCCCTCCACTTT
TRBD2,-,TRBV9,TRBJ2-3,CASSVASGGSDTQYF,TGTGCCAGCAGCGTAGCTAGCGGGGGATCAGATACGCAGTATTTT
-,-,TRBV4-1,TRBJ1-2,CASSQDSARREVGYTF,TGCGCCAGCAGCCAAGATTCCGCTAGAAGGGAGGTTGGCTACACCTTC
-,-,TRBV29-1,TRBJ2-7,CSVEVVRSEQYF,TGCAGCGTTGAAGTCGTCAGATCAGAGCAGTACTTC
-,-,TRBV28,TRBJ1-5,CASSLEKGGNQPQHF,TGTGCCAGCAGTTTAGAAAAAGGGGGCAATCAGCCCCAGCATTTT
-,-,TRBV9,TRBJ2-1,CASSPPSGEQFF,TGTGCCAGCAGCCCCCCGTCGGGGGAGCAGTTCTTC
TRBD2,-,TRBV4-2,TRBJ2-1,CASSQDLGGGYNEQFF,TGTGCCAGCAGCCAAGATTTGGGGGGGGGATACAATGAGCAGTTCTTC
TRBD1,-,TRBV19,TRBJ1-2,CASSLLDRVGYTF,TGTGCCAGTAGTCTTCTGGACAGGGTCGGCTACACCTTC
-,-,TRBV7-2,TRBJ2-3,CASSLMATDTQYF,TGTGCCAGCAGCTTAATGGCTACAGATACGCAGTATTTT
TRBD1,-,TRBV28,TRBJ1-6,CASSFTGVPPLHF,TGTGCCAGCAGTTTTACAGGGGTGCCACCCCTCCACTTT
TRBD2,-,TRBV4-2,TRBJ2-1,CASSRQVTSGTYNEQFF,TGTGCCAGCAGCCGCCAAGTCACTAGCGGGACTTACAATGAGCAGTTCTTC
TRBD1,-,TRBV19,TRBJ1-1,CASSRLGTGGENTEAFF,TGTGCCAGTAGTAGGCTCGGGACAGGGGGCGAGAACACTGAAGCTTTCTTT
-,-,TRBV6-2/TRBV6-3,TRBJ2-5,CASSLRRSGSGETQYF,TGTGCCAGCAGTTTACGGAGGTCGGGATCGGGGGAGACCCAGTACTTC
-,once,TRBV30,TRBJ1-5,CAWSREISNQPQHF,TGTGCCTGGAGTCGGGAGATTAGCAATCAGCCCCAGCATTTT
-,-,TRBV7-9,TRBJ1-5,CASSYDGNQPQHF,TGTGCCAGCAGCTACGACGGGAATCAGCCCCAGCATTTT
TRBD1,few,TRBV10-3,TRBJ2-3,CAISDRQGSLTTDTQYF,TGTGCCATCAGTGATAGACAGGGAAGTCTGACCACAGATACGCAGTATTTT
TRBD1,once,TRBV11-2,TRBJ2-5,CASSPGQGMRETQYF,TGTGCCAGCAGCCCAGGACAGGGCATGCGAGAGACCCAGTACTTC
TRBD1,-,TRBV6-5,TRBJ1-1,CASSLQGGEAFF,TGTGCCAGCAGCTTACAGGGGGGTGAAGCTTTCTTT
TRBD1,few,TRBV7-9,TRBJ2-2,CASGLGGAGELFF,TGTGCCAGCGGATTAGGGGGCGCCGGGGAGCTGTTTTTT
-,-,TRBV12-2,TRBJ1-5,CASRPKTGDENQPQHF,TGTGCAAGTCGCCCGAAGACAGGGGACGAAAATCAGCCCCAGCATTTT
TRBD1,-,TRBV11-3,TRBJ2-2,CASSSRTGGIGGELFF,TGTGCCAGCAGCTCTCGGACAGGGGGAATCGGCGGGGAGCTGTTTTTT
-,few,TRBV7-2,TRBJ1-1,CASSAMRSTEAFF,TGTGCCAGCAGCGCGATGAGGAGCACTGAAGCTTTCTTT
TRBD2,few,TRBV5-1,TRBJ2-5,CASSLAALAGEETQYF,TGCGCCAGCAGCTTGGCAGCACTAGCGGGGGAAGAGACCCAGTACTTC
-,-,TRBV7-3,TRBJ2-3,CASSSRRGSTDTQYF,TGTGCCAGCAGCTCAAGGCGGGGAAGCACAGATACGCAGTATTTT
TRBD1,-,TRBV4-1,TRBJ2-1,CASSTGQIYNEQFF,TGCGCCAGCAGTACGGGACAGATCTACAATGAGCAGTTCTTC
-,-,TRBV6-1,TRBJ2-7,CASSEAGHDSYEQYF,TGTGCCAGCAGTGAAGCGGGACATGACTCCTACGAGCAGTACTTC
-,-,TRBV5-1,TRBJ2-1,CASSLNRIRNEQFF,TGCGCCAGCAGCTTGAACAGAATCCGCAATGAGCAGTTCTTC
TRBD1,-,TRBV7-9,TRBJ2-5,CASSRDSRETQYF,TGTGCCAGCAGCAGGGACAGTCGAGAGACCCAGTACTTC
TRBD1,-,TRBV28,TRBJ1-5,CASSLADRGNNQPQHF,TGTGCCAGCAGTTTAGCGGACAGGGGGAATAATCAGCCCCAGCATTTT
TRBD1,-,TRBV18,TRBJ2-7,CASSRDRAQGQYF,TGTGCCAGCTCACGGGACAGGGCCCAAGGGCAGTACTTC
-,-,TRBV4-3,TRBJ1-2,CASSQAAEGSYGYTF,TGCGCCAGCAGCCAAGCGGCTGAGGGTAGCTATGGCTACACCTTC
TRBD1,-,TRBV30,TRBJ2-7,CAWSGVRTGSRYEQYF,TGTGCCTGGAGTGGAGTCAGGACAGGGAGTCGGTACGAGCAGTACTTC
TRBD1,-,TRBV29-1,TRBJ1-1,CSAGQGNTEAFF,TGCAGCGCAGGACAGGGGAACACTGAAGCTTTCTTT
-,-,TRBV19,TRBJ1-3,CASRRVSSGNTIYF,TGTGCCAGTAGGAGGGTTAGTTCTGGAAACACCATATATTTT
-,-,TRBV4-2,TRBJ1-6,CASSQDPTVGSPLHF,TGTGCCAGCAGCCAAGATCCGACAGTCGGTTCACCCCTCCACTTT
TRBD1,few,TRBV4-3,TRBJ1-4,CASSPGDRDHEKLFF,TGCGCCAGCAGCCCGGGGGACAGGGATCATGAAAAACTGTTTTTT